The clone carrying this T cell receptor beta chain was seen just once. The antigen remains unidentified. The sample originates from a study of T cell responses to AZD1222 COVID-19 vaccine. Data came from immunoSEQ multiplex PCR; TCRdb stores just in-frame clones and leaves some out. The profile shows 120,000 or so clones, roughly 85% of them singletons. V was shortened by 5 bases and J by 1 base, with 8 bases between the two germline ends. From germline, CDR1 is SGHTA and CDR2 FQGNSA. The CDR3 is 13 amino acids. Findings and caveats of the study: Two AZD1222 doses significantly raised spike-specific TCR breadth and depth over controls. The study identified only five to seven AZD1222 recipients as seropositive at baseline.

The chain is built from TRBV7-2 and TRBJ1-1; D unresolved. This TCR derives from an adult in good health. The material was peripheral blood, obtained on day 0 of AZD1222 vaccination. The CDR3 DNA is TGTGCCAGCAGCCCCGGACGGAACACTGAAGCTTTCTTT. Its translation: CASSPGRNTEAFF.